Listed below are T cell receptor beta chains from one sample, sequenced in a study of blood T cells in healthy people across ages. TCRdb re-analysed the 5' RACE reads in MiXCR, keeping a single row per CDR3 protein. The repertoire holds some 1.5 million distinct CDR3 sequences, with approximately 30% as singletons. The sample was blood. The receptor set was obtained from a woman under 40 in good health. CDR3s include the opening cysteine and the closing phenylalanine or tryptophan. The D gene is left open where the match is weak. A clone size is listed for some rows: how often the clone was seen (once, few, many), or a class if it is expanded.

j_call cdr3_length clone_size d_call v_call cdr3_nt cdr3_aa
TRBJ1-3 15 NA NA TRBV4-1 TGCGCCAGCAGCCCACTCCTCTGGATCGGAAACACCATATATTTT CASSPLLWIGNTIYF
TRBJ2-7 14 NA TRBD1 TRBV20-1 TGCAGTGCAAAATCTGGGGCAGGGGGAAACGAGCAGTACTTC CSAKSGAGGNEQYF
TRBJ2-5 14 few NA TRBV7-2 TGTGCCAGCAGCGACTCCAGGGGGGAAGAGACCCAGTACTTC CASSDSRGEETQYF
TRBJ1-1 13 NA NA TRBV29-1 TGCAGCGTTGCCTCCCCTTTGGGCACTGAAGCTTTCTTT CSVASPLGTEAFF
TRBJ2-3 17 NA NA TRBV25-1 TGTGCCAGCAGTGAAGGTCGAGCGAGGCCCCTCACAGATACGCAGTATTTT CASSEGRARPLTDTQYF
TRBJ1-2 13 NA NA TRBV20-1 TGCAGTGCTAAACGGCCCTCTGGATATGGCTACACCTTC CSAKRPSGYGYTF
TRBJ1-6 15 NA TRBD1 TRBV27 TGTGCCAGCAGTCCGACAGGGGAAGGACGTTCACCCCTCCACTTT CASSPTGEGRSPLHF
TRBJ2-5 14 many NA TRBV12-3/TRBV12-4 TGTGCCAGCAGTTCGACCAGGGTCAAAGAGACCCAGTACTTC CASSSTRVKETQYF
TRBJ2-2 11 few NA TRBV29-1 TGCAGCGTTGAAACAGCTGGGGAGCTGTTTTTT CSVETAGELFF
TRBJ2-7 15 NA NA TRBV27 TGTGCCAGCAGTTTCCAGGGGGGACCTAACTACGAGCAGTACTTC CASSFQGGPNYEQYF
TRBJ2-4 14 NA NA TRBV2 TGTGCCAGCAGTTGGGACAGCGGGAGAGTCATTCAGTACTTC CASSWDSGRVIQYF
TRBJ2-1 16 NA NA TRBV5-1 TGCGCCAGCAGCCTACTCGGGGGAGACTTCTACAATGAGCAGTTCTTC CASSLLGGDFYNEQFF
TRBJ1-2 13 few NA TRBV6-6 TGTGCCAGCAGTGGGACAAATCTCTATGGCTACACCTTC CASSGTNLYGYTF
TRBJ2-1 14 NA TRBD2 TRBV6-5 TGTGCCAGCAGTTACCGGGAGGGGGGGCATGAGCAGTTCTTC CASSYREGGHEQFF
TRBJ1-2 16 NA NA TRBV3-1 TGTGCCAGCAGCCCACCCGGCGCAAGTGGTCTCTATGGCTACACCTTC CASSPPGASGLYGYTF
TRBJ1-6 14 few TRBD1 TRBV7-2 TGTGCCAGCAGCTCCACAGGGGGCCTTTCACCCCTCCACTTT CASSSTGGLSPLHF
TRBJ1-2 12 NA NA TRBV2 TGTGCCAGCGTAGGGGATAACTATGGCTACACCTTC CASVGDNYGYTF
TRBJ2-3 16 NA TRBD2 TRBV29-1 TGCAGCGTTGATTTCCGGCTAGCGGGGGCCACAGATACGCAGTATTTT CSVDFRLAGATDTQYF
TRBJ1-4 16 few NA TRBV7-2 TGTGCCAGCAGCTTAGCTTCGGGGGCCACTAATGAAAAACTGTTTTTT CASSLASGATNEKLFF
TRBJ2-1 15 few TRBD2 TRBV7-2 TGTGCCAGCAGCCCGTGGGGGGGGGGTTACAATGAGCAGTTCTTC CASSPWGGGYNEQFF
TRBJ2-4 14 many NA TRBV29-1 TGCAGCGTTGGTAGCCCAGTAGCCAAAAACATTCAGTACTTC CSVGSPVAKNIQYF
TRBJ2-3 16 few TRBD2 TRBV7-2 TGTGCCAGCAGCTTAGGTATAGCGGGAGGGCCAGATACGCAGTATTTT CASSLGIAGGPDTQYF
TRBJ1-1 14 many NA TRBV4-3 TGCGCCAGCAGCCAAGGGACAGCGAACACTGAAGCTTTCTTT CASSQGTANTEAFF
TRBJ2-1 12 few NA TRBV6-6 TGTGCCAGCAGTTTAATAGTCGATGAGCAGTTCTTC CASSLIVDEQFF
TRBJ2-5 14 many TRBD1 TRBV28 TGTGCCAGCAGTTCGTGGGACAGCCAAGAGACCCAGTACTTC CASSSWDSQETQYF
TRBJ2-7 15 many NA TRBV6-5 TGTGCCAGCAGTTACGGAGGGACAGCGGGCTACGAGCAGTACTTC CASSYGGTAGYEQYF
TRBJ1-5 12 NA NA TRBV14 TGTGCCAGCAGCCAAGGCATTCAGCCCCAGCATTTT CASSQGIQPQHF
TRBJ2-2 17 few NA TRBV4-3 TGCGCCAGCAGCCAAGATATCGGGGGAGCGGGCACCGGGGAGCTGTTTTTT CASSQDIGGAGTGELFF
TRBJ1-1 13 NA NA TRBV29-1 TGCAGCGTTACTAAAAACCCTCAGGGTGAAGCTTTCTTT CSVTKNPQGEAFF
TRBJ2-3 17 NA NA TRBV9 TGTGCCAGCAGCGTAGGTCTGGGACCGAAAAGCACAGATACGCAGTATTTT CASSVGLGPKSTDTQYF
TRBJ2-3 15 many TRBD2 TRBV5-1 TGCGCCAGCAGCTTGACTAGCGGGAGAGCGGATACGCAGTATTTT CASSLTSGRADTQYF
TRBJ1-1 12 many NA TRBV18 TGTGCCAGCTCGGAGGGGAGGACTGAAGCTTTCTTT CASSEGRTEAFF
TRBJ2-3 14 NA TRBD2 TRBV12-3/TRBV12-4 TGTGCCACCTACCTTAGCGGGAGAGGAGATACGCAGTATTTT CATYLSGRGDTQYF
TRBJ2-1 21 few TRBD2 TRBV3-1 TGTGCCAGCAGCCAAGTTTTTGGGACTAGCGGGGGGATCGGCACCTACAATGAGCAGTTCTTC CASSQVFGTSGGIGTYNEQFF
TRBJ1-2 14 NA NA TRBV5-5 TGTGCCAGCAGCTTGGAAGTTTTGGTCTATGGCTACACCTTC CASSLEVLVYGYTF
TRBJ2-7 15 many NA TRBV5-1 TGCGCCAGCAGCTCTGCCTCGGGGTCGCACCACGAGCAGTACTTC CASSSASGSHHEQYF
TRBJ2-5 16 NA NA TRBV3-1 TGTGCCAGCAGCCAATCCGGACACTCTCCTACAGAGACCCAGGACTTC CASSQSGHSPTETQDF
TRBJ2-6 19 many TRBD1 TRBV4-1 TGCGCCAGCAGCCAAACTCGGGGGAGACAGGGGACTGGGGCCAACGTCCTGACTTTC CASSQTRGRQGTGANVLTF
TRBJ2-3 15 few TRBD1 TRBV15 TGTGCCACCAGCAGAGCAGGACAGGGAGACCATACGCAGTATTTT CATSRAGQGDHTQYF
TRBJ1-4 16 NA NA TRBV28 TGTGCCAGCAGTCCCGGGGGCAGCGGTTCTTGTGAAAAACTGTTTTTT CASSPGGSGSCEKLFF
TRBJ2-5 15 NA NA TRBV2 TGTGCCAGCAGGAAGGGACCTAGGACGGGGGAGACCCAGTACTTC CASRKGPRTGETQYF
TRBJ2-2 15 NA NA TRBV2 TGTGCCAGCAGCCCCAGGGATTCGCGCACCGGGGAGCTGTTTTTT CASSPRDSRTGELFF
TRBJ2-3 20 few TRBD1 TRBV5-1 TGCGCCAGCAGCTTGGGTTTGGGACAGGTCCAGTGGTTGGTTACAGATACGCAGTATTTT CASSLGLGQVQWLVTDTQYF
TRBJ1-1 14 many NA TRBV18 TGTGCCAGCTCACCACCGGGAGGGTTCGCTGAAGCTTTCTTT CASSPPGGFAEAFF